A single sample gave rise to the 31 T cell receptor beta chains below, sequenced in a study of cytomegalovirus exposure and HLA in healthy donors. This PCR relied on a set of 60 Vbeta primers and 13 Jbeta primers. Some clones are missing from TCRdb's copy, which holds only in-frame ones; the method was immunoSEQ multiplex PCR. The table includes under 200,000 clones, approximately 70% detected once. The material sequenced was PBMCs. The receptors stem from a woman in her thirties or forties in good health and CMV-seropositive.

The chain couples TRBV7-2 to TRBJ1-1; weak D call: TRBD1 (5 bases). The CDR3 loop spans 13 amino acids. The V end was cut by 2 bases, the J end by 7 bases, with 11 bases between. Germline lookup yields CDR1 SGHTA and CDR2 FQGNSA. In DNA form, the CDR3 reads TGTGCCAGCAGCTTAATCGGGGGTGGTGAAGCTTTCTTT. Residues: CASSLIGGGEAFF.

The chain recombines TRBV12-5 with TRBJ1-2, with 11 bases lining up with TRBD1. Germline V gives CDR1 LGHNT, CDR2 FRNRAP. With 5 bases clipped from V and 3 bases from J, the junction kept 5 bases outside the gene matches. CDR3 length: 15 amino acids. The CDR3 nucleotides are TGTGCTAGTGGTGGTCCGGGACAGGGGGACTATGGCTACACCTTC. Translation gives CASGGPGQGDYGYTF.

This chain connects TRBV11-2 to TRBJ2-7, with D hard to call. Germline lookup yields CDR1 SGHAT and CDR2 FQNNGV. This CDR3 spans 17 amino acids. With 4 bases removed from V and 0 bases from J, the gap between germline ends came to 19 bases. The CDR3 DNA reads as TGTGCCAGCAGCTCTCGCGCCGACACGAAGAGCTCCTACGAGCAGTACTTC. As protein: CASSSRADTKSSYEQYF.

The rearrangement joins TRBV2 to TRBJ2-7; 7 bases line up with TRBD2. This CDR3 has 14 amino acids. J lost 0 bases, V lost 6 bases, and 5 bases had no gene match. Germline lookup yields CDR1 SNHLY and CDR2 FYNNEI. The CDR3 nucleotides are TGTGCCAGCAGAGGCGGGAGAACCTCCTACGAGCAGTACTTC. It encodes CASRGGRTSYEQYF.

V usage is TRBV19 and J usage is TRBJ1-1, with D uncertain. Trimming took off 4 bases at V and 2 bases at J, with 14 bases between the two ends. Germline CDR1 and CDR2: LNHDA and SQIVND (reference sequence). This CDR3 is built from 15 residues. CDR3 nucleotides: TGTGCCAGTAGTACGCCGTATGAGAGAAACACTGAAGCTTTCTTT. This codes for CASSTPYERNTEAFF.

This clone has just one count. This sequence joins TRBV14 and TRBJ2-7, with 7 nucleotides matching TRBD1. The V segment lost 4 bases and the J segment 12 bases; nucleotides outside the gene matches: 21. Germline V gene sequence: CDR1 SGHDN, CDR2 FVKESK. The CDR3 spans 16 residues. The DNA of the CDR3 is TGTGCCAGCAGCCCCTTATCGACAGGGTACGAAGTCGTACGGTACTTC. This encodes CASSPLSTGYEVVRYF. Supplemented by reference TRBV14 and TRBJ2-7, the full variable domain reads EAGVTQFPSHSVIEKGQTVTLRCDPISGHDNLYWYRRVMGKEIKFLLHFVKESKQDESGMPNNRFLAERTGGTYSTLKVQPAELEDSGVYFCASSPLSTGYEVVRYFGPGTRLTVT.

With regard to this clone: Other nucleotide sequences from this sample produce the same CDR3. The V gene is TRBV7-2, the J gene TRBJ1-2, with 7 positions matching TRBD1. The CDR3 extends over 13 amino acids. V lost 5 bases and J lost 5; bases outside the gene matches: 5. Germline V CDR1 and CDR2: SGHTA, FQGNSA. In nucleotides, the CDR3 is TGTGCCAGCAGCCCAGGGGGGAGGTATGGCTACACCTTC. Protein product: CASSPGGRYGYTF.

V gene TRBV7-3 combines with J gene TRBJ2-2; D not certain. The CDR3 consists of 13 residues. V shed 5 bases and J shed 5 bases, with 9 bases lying between them. Germline assignment: CDR1 SGHTA and CDR2 FQGTGA. The CDR3 nucleotides read TGTGCCAGCAGCCAAGCGCAGACCGGGGAGCTGTTTTTT. Protein sequence: CASSQAQTGELFF.

This clone occurred a few times. The CDR3 nucleotides read TGTGCCAGCAGTGAATTGACAGGGCTCTACACCTTC. As protein: CASSELTGLYTF. The gene calls are TRBV6-1 and TRBJ1-2; 7 bases align to TRBD1. CDR1 MNHNS and CDR2 SASEGT come from the germline V gene. This CDR3 region has 12 residues. J lost 10 bases, V lost 2 bases, and 4 bases had no gene match.

The chain has TRBV27 and TRBJ1-2, with D perhaps TRBD1 (6 bases). V lost 6 bases to trimming and J lost 2 bases, with 16 bases between them. The CDR3 runs 15 residues. CDR1 is MNHEY and CDR2 is SMNVEV in the germline V gene (reference sequence). Here the CDR3 DNA reads TGTGCCAGCAGCGCTCGTCGGGACACAAACTATGGCTACACCTTC. Translating it yields CASSARRDTNYGYTF.

The chain links TRBV5-6 to TRBJ2-7, with a weak D call TRBD1 (6 bases). This CDR3 contains 12 residues. Trimming left V 4 bases short and J 6 bases short, with 11 bases between. The germline V gene has CDR1 SGHDT and CDR2 YYEEEE. The CDR3 nucleotides read TGTGCCAGCAGCCGAGGCAGGGGCGAGCAGTACTTC. Residues: CASSRGRGEQYF. The complete variable domain, with remaining parts taken from reference TRBV5-6 and TRBJ2-7, reads DAGVTQSPTHLIKTRGQQVTLRCSPKSGHDTVSWYQQALGQGPQFIFQYYEEEERQRGNFPDRFSGHQFPNYSSELNVNALLLGDSALYLCASSRGRGEQYFGPGTRLTVT.

The V and J genes are TRBV28 and TRBJ1-2; maybe TRBD1 (5 bases). V was pared by 2 bases and J by 7 bases, with 14 bases between. The CDR3 contains 14 residues. Germline values: CDR1 MDHEN, CDR2 SYDVKM. The CDR3 region is CASSLASGSSGYTF. As DNA, the CDR3 is TGTGCCAGCAGTTTAGCGTCAGGGTCTAGTGGCTACACCTTC.

The V and J genes are TRBV10-2 and TRBJ2-7, with TRBD2 as a possible D gene (6 bases). CDR1 is WSHSY and CDR2 is SAAADI in the germline V gene. V was trimmed by 4 bases and J by 0 bases, leaving 10 bases between them. This CDR3 has 14 amino acids. CDR3 in amino acids: CASSGGTASYEQYF. The DNA for the CDR3 is TGCGCCAGCAGTGGGGGGACTGCCTCCTACGAGCAGTACTTC.

This clone appeared once. This chain links TRBV5-1 with TRBJ2-2; 8 bases fit TRBD2. The V and J ends lost 0 bases and 6 bases, in that order; junction bases with no gene match: 4. In germline, CDR1 is SGHRS, CDR2 YFSETQ. The CDR3 totals 15 residues. CDR3 amino acids: CASSLADGGAGELFF. The CDR3 nucleotides are TGCGCCAGCAGCTTGGCCGACGGGGGGGCCGGGGAGCTGTTTTTT.

Comment on this clone: One end of the junction does not line up with germline, which may come from a read error. V usage is TRBV5-1 and J usage is TRBJ1-2; TRBD1 is a possible D gene (5 bases). The V gene's germline CDR1 is SGHRS and CDR2 YFSETQ. The CDR3 loop spans 15 amino acids. CDR3 loop: CASSFSAGLHYGYPF. DNA for the CDR3: TGCGCCAGCAGCTTCTCTGCAGGGTTACACTATGGCTACCCCTTC.

This chain links TRBV9 with TRBJ2-1; D perhaps matches TRBD1 (6 bases). Germline V gene sequence: CDR1 SGDLS, CDR2 YYNGEE. The V end lost 0 bases, the J end lost 0 bases, and 16 bases lay between the germline ends. The CDR3 consists of 18 residues. CDR3 DNA sequence: TGTGCCAGCAGCGTAGGCCCCTCAGGGGCCAGCTCCTACAATGAGCAGTTCTTC. Translating gives CASSVGPSGASSYNEQFF.

The rearrangement uses TRBV11-3 and TRBJ2-1; 8 bases match TRBD2. This CDR3 spans 18 amino acids. After removal of 1 base from V and 0 bases from J, the junction contained 8 bases not matched to a gene. Germline-derived CDR1 and CDR2 are SGHNT and YENEEA. The CDR3 protein is CASSLGPAGVPSYNEQFF. CDR3 in DNA: TGTGCCAGCAGCTTAGGTCCAGCGGGGGTCCCCTCCTACAATGAGCAGTTCTTC.

V and J are TRBV18 and TRBJ1-5, with 8 bases matching TRBD1. Per germline, CDR1 KGHSH and CDR2 LQKENI. This CDR3 has 15 amino acids. Unmatched junction bases numbered 7, after V lost 4 bases and J lost 5 bases. CDR3 residues: CASSLTMDRDQPQHF. The CDR3, as DNA: TGTGCCAGCTCACTCACCATGGACAGGGATCAGCCCCAGCATTTT.

This chain joins TRBV4-2 and TRBJ1-2, with D tentatively TRBD1 (5 bases). This CDR3 is built from 13 residues. V shed 6 bases and J shed 5 bases, with 13 bases lying between them. Germline V lookup: CDR1 LGHNA, CDR2 YNFKEQ. The CDR3 region is CASSQGMQYGYTF. The CDR3 coding sequence is TGTGCCAGCAGTCAGGGAATGCAATATGGCTACACCTTC.

The V and J genes are TRBV10-1 and TRBJ2-1; no clear D. Trimming removed 6 bases from V and 8 bases from J, with 17 bases in between. The germline CDR1 and CDR2 sequences are WNHNN and SYGVQD (reference sequence). There are 14 residues in the CDR3. In DNA, the CDR3 is TGCGCCAGCAGCAGACCTAGGTCGGTGTATGAGCAGTTCTTC. Its translation is CASSRPRSVYEQFF.

The genes are TRBV7-4 and TRBJ2-5, with 10 positions matching TRBD2. The J segment lost 5 bases and the V segment lost 5 bases, leaving 14 bases of the junction unmatched. The CDR3 spans 17 residues. Per the germline V gene, CDR1 is SGHVT and CDR2 is SQSDAQ. CDR3 sequence: CASSLRVAGGRRETQYF. CDR3 DNA sequence: TGTGCCAGCAGCCTCCGGGTAGCGGGGGGACGGAGGGAGACCCAGTACTTC.

The sample holds a few counts of this clone. The chain uses TRBV29-1 and TRBJ2-7, with a possible D match to TRBD2 (5 bases). Trimming pared 4 bases from V and 6 bases from J, leaving 16 bases between. There are 13 residues in the CDR3. Germline lookup yields CDR1 SQVTM and CDR2 ANQGSEA. The CDR3 bases are TGCAGCGTTGCCCTCAGCACTAGGGTCGAGCAGTACTTC. This codes for CSVALSTRVEQYF.

This chain connects TRBV19 to TRBJ2-1; no reliable D call. Germline CDR1 LNHDA, CDR2 SQIVND (reference sequence). The CDR3 runs to 13 residues. V dropped 3 bases and J dropped 5 bases, with 8 bases sitting between them. The CDR3 region has the DNA TGTGCCAGTAGTATTGGCGGCAACAATGAGCAGTTCTTC. Its protein product is CASSIGGNNEQFF.

The chain employs TRBV4-3 and TRBJ2-1; the match to TRBD2 covers 8 bases. The V segment lost 4 bases and the J segment 0 bases; nucleotides outside the gene matches: 8. Germline V gives CDR1 LGHNA, CDR2 YSLEER. This CDR3 has 17 residues. The DNA for the CDR3 is TGCGCCAGCAGCCGAGACCCTACTAGCGGCTCCTACAATGAGCAGTTCTTC. Translated, it gives CASSRDPTSGSYNEQFF.

This rearrangement joins TRBV5-1 to TRBJ2-3; 11 bases fit TRBD2. The CDR3 runs to 16 residues. Trimming removed 5 bases from V and 3 bases from J; junction bases left unmatched: 8. Germline V gene sequence: CDR1 SGHRS, CDR2 YFSETQ. The CDR3 region is CASRMVAGGLTDTQYF. The CDR3 nucleotides are TGCGCCAGCAGAATGGTAGCGGGGGGGCTGACAGATACGCAGTATTTT. Looking up the rest from reference TRBV5-1 and TRBJ2-3 gives the full variable domain: KAGVTQTPRYLIKTRGQQVTLSCSPISGHRSVSWYQQTPGQGLQFLFEYFSETQRNKGNFPGRFSGRQFSNSRSEMNVSTLELGDSALYLCASRMVAGGLTDTQYFGPGTRLTVL.

The V gene is TRBV19, the J gene TRBJ2-7, with D possibly matching TRBD1 (6 bases). Trimming removed 8 bases at V and 3 bases at J, with 8 bases between. CDR3 length: 11 residues. Germline-derived CDR1 and CDR2 are LNHDA and SQIVND (reference sequence). CDR3 sequence (DNA): TGTGCCAGTTCGACAGGCTACGAGCAGTACTTC. Protein sequence: CASSTGYEQYF.

This clone was detected only a few times. V is TRBV19 and J is TRBJ2-5, with 7 bases fitting TRBD2. The closer fit of TRBJ2-7 to the DNA end suggests the J call may be wrong. The length of the CDR3 is 14 residues. Germline loops: CDR1 LNHDA, CDR2 SQIVND (reference sequence). CDR3 loop: CASSTRGSTYEQYF. The CDR3 DNA reads TGTGCCAGTAGTACTCGCGGGAGCACCTACGAGCAGTACTTC.

This clone is a singleton in its sample. This sequence joins TRBV7-8 and TRBJ2-5, with TRBD1 matching 8 bases. Germline V gene sequence: CDR1 SGHVS, CDR2 FQNEAQ. J lost 4 bases, V lost 0 bases, and 1 base had no gene match. The CDR3 spans 14 residues. The CDR3 sequence: CASSLATGGETQYF. For the CDR3, the DNA is TGTGCCAGCAGCTTAGCTACAGGGGGAGAGACCCAGTACTTC.

CDR3 sequence: CASSKSGGLQETQYF. In nucleotides, the CDR3 is TGTGCCAGCAGCAAAAGCGGGGGCCTCCAAGAGACCCAGTACTTC. This rearrangement joins TRBV21-1 to TRBJ2-5; TRBD2 is taken as the D call from the table, unchecked against the DNA. TRBV21-1 is designated a pseudogene. This CDR3 is 15 amino acids long.

This rearrangement joins TRBV19 to TRBJ2-6, with unresolved D. Germline V CDR1 and CDR2: LNHDA, SQIVND (reference sequence). Trimming removed 5 bases at V and 0 bases at J, with 11 bases between. The CDR3 sequence is 16 residues long. Written as DNA, the CDR3 is TGTGCCAGTAGTCCTCCCGTCGGCTCTGGGGCCAACGTCCTGACTTTC. Translating it yields CASSPPVGSGANVLTF.

The rearrangement links TRBV6-6 to TRBJ1-1; D is unclear. The length of the CDR3 is 14 residues. Germline V gene lookup returns CDR1 MNHNY and CDR2 SVGAGI (reference sequence). V lost 7 bases, J lost 3 bases, and 15 bases lay in between. CDR3 in DNA: TGTGCCAGCAAGGAGGGAATGTCGGACACTGAAGCTTTCTTT. Encoded protein: CASKEGMSDTEAFF.